Presented here are 16 T cell receptor beta chains from one specimen sequenced in a study of beta chain features in type 1 diabetes. The whole isolated RNA underwent reverse transcription, so sequencing captured expressed TCRB transcripts. The assay was immunoSEQ multiplex PCR, and TCRdb's table has in-frame clones only and misses some. The table includes hundreds of thousands of clones, 12% to 15% detected once. The source material was central memory CD4+ T cells from blood. The receptor source for this set is a man aged 30 to 39 in good health.

V is TRBV5-4 and J is TRBJ1-2, with TRBD1 matching over 8 bases. The CDR3 is 14 residues long. V gave up 4 bases and J gave up 4 bases; unmatched junction bases: 6. The germline CDR1 and CDR2 sequences are SGHNT and YYREEE (reference sequence). This CDR3 reads CASSTVTGGYGYTF. Here the CDR3 DNA reads TGTGCCAGCAGCACGGTAACAGGGGGCTATGGCTACACCTTC.

This clone was picked up a small number of times. The junction departs from the called germline gene at one end, perhaps through a read error. This CDR3 is CASSQASSRHNEQFF. The CDR3 nucleotides are TGCGCCAGCAGCCAAGCGTCTAGCCGACACAATGAGCAGTTCTTC. The V call is TRBV7-9, the J call TRBJ2-1; weak D call: TRBD2 (5 bases). CDR3 size: 15 residues. CDR1 SEHNR and CDR2 FQNEAQ come from the germline V gene (reference sequence). Full variable domain (remainder filled in from reference TRBV7-9 and TRBJ2-1): DTGVSQNPRHKITKRGQNVTFRCDPISEHNRLYWYRQTLGQGPEFLTYFQNEAQLEKSRLLSDRFSAERPKGSFSTLEIQRTEQGDSAMYLCASSQASSRHNEQFFGPGTRLTVL.

The chain recombines TRBV11-3 with TRBJ2-1; 9 bases map to TRBD2. Germline V gene lookup returns CDR1 SGHNT and CDR2 YENEEA. The length of the CDR3 is 15 residues. With V trimmed by 6 bases and J by 5 bases, 8 bases remained unmatched. DNA for the CDR3: TGTGCCAGCAGACCTTTAGCGGGAGCGGACAATGAGCAGTTCTTC. Encoded protein: CASRPLAGADNEQFF.

This chain connects TRBV27 to TRBJ2-3; TRBD2 matches at 7 bases. The CDR3 covers 15 residues. Germline loops: CDR1 MNHEY, CDR2 SMNVEV (reference sequence). With 2 bases clipped from V and 2 bases from J, the junction kept 4 bases outside the gene matches. In nucleotides, the CDR3 is TGTGCCAGCAGTTTAGCGGGAGAACTCACAGATACGCAGTATTTT. Protein: CASSLAGELTDTQYF.

Concerning this clone itself: It is likely a read error: a sequence one base away is far more abundant. In nucleotides, the CDR3 is TGCATCGTTAGTCCGGGGGCGATAACCAAAAACATTCAGTACTTC. This gives the protein CIVSPGAITKNIQYF. The chain recombines TRBV29-1 with TRBJ2-4; the D call may be TRBD1 or TRBD2 (6 bases each). Germline CDR1 SQVTM, CDR2 ANQGSEA. The CDR3 length is 15 residues.

The CDR3 DNA reads as TGTGCCAGCAGCCCCCTAGGGAGGGCTAGCGGTTCCTACGAGCAGTACTTC. Amino acid sequence: CASSPLGRASGSYEQYF. The J gene is TRBJ2-7, the V gene TRBV11-2; TRBD2 matches 7 bases. There are 17 residues in the CDR3. V gave up 5 bases and J gave up 1 base; unmatched junction bases: 14. Germline CDR1 SGHAT, CDR2 FQNNGV.

This clone was detected a few times. The genes are TRBV19 and TRBJ2-3; 10 bases agree with TRBD2. Germline-derived CDR1 and CDR2 are LNHDA and SQIVND (reference sequence). V shed 4 bases, J shed 0 bases, and the junction held 10 bases outside the gene matches. This CDR3 is 18 amino acids long. The CDR3 DNA sequence: TGTGCCAGTAGTAGCGGACTAGCGGATACGATGAGCACAGATACGCAGTATTTT. Protein: CASSSGLADTMSTDTQYF.

Only a few counts were recorded for this clone. The genes are TRBV5-5 and TRBJ2-7, with TRBD2 matching 7 bases. The trim removed 1 base at V and 4 bases at J, leaving 5 bases unmatched. Germline-derived CDR1 and CDR2 are SGHKS and YYEKEE (reference sequence). The CDR3 is 14 amino acids. Here the CDR3 reads CASSLSGELYEQYV. DNA of the CDR3: TGTGCCAGCAGCTTGAGCGGGGAGTTGTACGAGCAGTACGTC.

This clone was detected a few times. The chain employs TRBV5-1 and TRBJ2-7; 7 bases fit TRBD1. Germline CDR1 reads SGHRS; CDR2 reads YFSETQ. CDR3 length equals 14 residues. The V gene end was trimmed by 4 bases and the J gene end by 5 bases; junction bases not matched to a gene: 9. DNA of the CDR3: TGCGCCAGCAGCGGGACACAAGGGGGCCACGAGCAGTACTTC. This codes for CASSGTQGGHEQYF. Supplemented by reference TRBV5-1 and TRBJ2-7, the full variable domain reads KAGVTQTPRYLIKTRGQQVTLSCSPISGHRSVSWYQQTPGQGLQFLFEYFSETQRNKGNFPGRFSGRQFSNSRSEMNVSTLELGDSALYLCASSGTQGGHEQYFGPGTRLTVT.

The chain combines TRBV2 with TRBJ2-1; 12 nucleotides line up with TRBD2. The CDR3 is 12 residues long. Germline-derived CDR1 and CDR2 are SNHLY and FYNNEI. V lost 8 bases, J lost 10 bases, and 3 bases stayed unmatched. As DNA, the CDR3 is TGTGCCAGCTCTAGCGGGGGGGGCGAGCAGTTCTTC. This codes for CASSSGGGEQFF.

V usage is TRBV4-3 and J usage is TRBJ1-1, with a weak D call TRBD1 (5 bases). The length of the CDR3 is 15 residues. Trimming stripped 1 base from V and 1 base from J, with 10 bases between. Germline V gene lookup returns CDR1 LGHNA and CDR2 YSLEER. The CDR3 here is CASSQVGAGNTEAFF. DNA of the CDR3: TGCGCCAGCAGCCAAGTCGGGGCGGGGAACACTGAAGCTTTCTTT.

The V and J genes are TRBV7-8 and TRBJ1-1; D remains unclear. V was clipped by 5 bases and J by 2 bases, with 9 bases between them. Germline V gene sequence: CDR1 SGHVS, CDR2 FQNEAQ. The CDR3 spans 13 residues. The CDR3 sequence: CASSVEVNTEAFF. DNA of the CDR3: TGTGCCAGCAGCGTGGAGGTTAACACTGAAGCTTTCTTT.

The chain links TRBV5-1 to TRBJ1-4; 9 nucleotides line up with TRBD1. The CDR3 covers 15 residues. The V and J ends lost 5 bases and 8 bases, in that order; junction bases with no gene match: 10. Germline V lookup: CDR1 SGHRS, CDR2 YFSETQ. CDR3 protein: CASRPGQGQYEKLFF. Here the CDR3 DNA reads TGCGCCAGCAGGCCGGGACAGGGTCAATACGAAAAACTGTTTTTT.

The V and J genes are TRBV6-5 and TRBJ1-5; 9 bases line up with TRBD1. CDR3 length: 14 residues. V dropped 6 bases and J dropped 2; count of bases not matched to a gene: 2. Germline loops: CDR1 MNHEY, CDR2 SVGAGI. CDR3 in DNA: TGTGCCAGCAGATGGACAGGGGGCAATCAGCCCCAGCATTTT. Its translation is CASRWTGGNQPQHF.

The chain links TRBV6-5 to TRBJ1-1; perhaps TRBD1 as D (5 bases). This CDR3 has 13 residues. CDR1 is MNHEY, CDR2 SVGAGI, per germline. The V end lost 4 bases, the J end lost 2 bases, and 8 bases lay between the germline ends. For the CDR3, the DNA is TGTGCCAGCAGTTTTCAGGGAAACACTGAAGCTTTCTTT. Translated: CASSFQGNTEAFF.

The sample holds a few counts of this clone. The same CDR3 is also encoded by other DNA sequences in this sample. J is TRBJ2-1 and V is TRBV10-3; TRBD2 matches at 12 bases. Germline loops: CDR1 ENHRY, CDR2 SYGVKD. Losses at the gene ends were 10 bases for V and 3 bases for J; bases not matched to a gene: 4. The CDR3 is 14 residues long. The chain's CDR3 is CATLLAGGYNEQFF. CDR3 in DNA: TGTGCCACCTTACTAGCGGGGGGCTACAATGAGCAGTTCTTC.